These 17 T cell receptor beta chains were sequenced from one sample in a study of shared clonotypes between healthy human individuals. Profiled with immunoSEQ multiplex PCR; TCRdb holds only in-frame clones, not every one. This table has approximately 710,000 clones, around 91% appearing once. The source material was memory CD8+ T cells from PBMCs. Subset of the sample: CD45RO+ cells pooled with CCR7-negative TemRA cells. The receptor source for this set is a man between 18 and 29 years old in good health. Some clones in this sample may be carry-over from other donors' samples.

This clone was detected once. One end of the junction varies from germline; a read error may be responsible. CDR3 residues: CTSSVDGSGNQPQHF. CDR3 DNA: TGTACCAGCAGCGTAGATGGGTCGGGCAATCAGCCCCAGCATTTT. This sequence joins TRBV9 and TRBJ1-5; D gene ambiguous. Germline CDR1 and CDR2: SGDLS and YYNGEE. This CDR3 is 15 amino acids long.

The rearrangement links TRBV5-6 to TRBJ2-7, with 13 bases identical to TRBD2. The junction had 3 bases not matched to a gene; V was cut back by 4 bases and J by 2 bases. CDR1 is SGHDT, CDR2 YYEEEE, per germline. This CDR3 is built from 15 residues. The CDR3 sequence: CASSPGLAGTYEQYF. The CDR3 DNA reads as TGTGCCAGCAGCCCGGGACTAGCGGGAACCTACGAGCAGTACTTC.

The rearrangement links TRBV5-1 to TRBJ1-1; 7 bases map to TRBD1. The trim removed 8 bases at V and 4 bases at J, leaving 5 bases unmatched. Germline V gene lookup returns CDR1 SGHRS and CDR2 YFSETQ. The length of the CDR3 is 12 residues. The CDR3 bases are TGCGCCAGTCGACAGGGTGGCACTGAAGCTTTCTTT. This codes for CASRQGGTEAFF. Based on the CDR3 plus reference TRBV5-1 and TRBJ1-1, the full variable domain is KAGVTQTPRYLIKTRGQQVTLSCSPISGHRSVSWYQQTPGQGLQFLFEYFSETQRNKGNFPGRFSGRQFSNSRSEMNVSTLELGDSALYLCASRQGGTEAFFGQGTRLTVV.

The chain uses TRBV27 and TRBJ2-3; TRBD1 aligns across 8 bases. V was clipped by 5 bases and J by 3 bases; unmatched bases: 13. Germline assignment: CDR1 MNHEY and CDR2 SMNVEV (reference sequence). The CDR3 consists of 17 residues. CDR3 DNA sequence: TGTGCCAGCAGTCCAACCCACGGACAGGGCATGACAGATACGCAGTATTTT. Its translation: CASSPTHGQGMTDTQYF.

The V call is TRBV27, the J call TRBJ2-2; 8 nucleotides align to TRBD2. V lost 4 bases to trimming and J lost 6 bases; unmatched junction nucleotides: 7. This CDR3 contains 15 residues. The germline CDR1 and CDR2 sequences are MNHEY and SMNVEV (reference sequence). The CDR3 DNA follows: TGTGCCAGCAGTTCCCCAGCGGGAGTGCCCGGGGAGCTGTTTTTT. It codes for CASSSPAGVPGELFF.

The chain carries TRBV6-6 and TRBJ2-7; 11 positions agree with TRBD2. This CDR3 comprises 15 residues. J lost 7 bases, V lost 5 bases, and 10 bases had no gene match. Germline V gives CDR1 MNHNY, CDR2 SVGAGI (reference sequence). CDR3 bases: TGTGCCAGCAGTAAACTAGCGGGAGCTGGTGGGGAGCAGTACTTC. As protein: CASSKLAGAGGEQYF.

CDR3 region: CASSYSTGNHEQYF. The CDR3 DNA is TGTGCCAGCAGTTACTCGACAGGTAACCACGAGCAGTACTTC. The V gene is TRBV6-5, the J gene TRBJ2-7, with a possible D match to TRBD1 (6 bases). Germline lookup yields CDR1 MNHEY and CDR2 SVGAGI. V was shortened by 0 bases and J by 5 bases, with 11 bases between the two germline ends. The CDR3 has 14 residues.

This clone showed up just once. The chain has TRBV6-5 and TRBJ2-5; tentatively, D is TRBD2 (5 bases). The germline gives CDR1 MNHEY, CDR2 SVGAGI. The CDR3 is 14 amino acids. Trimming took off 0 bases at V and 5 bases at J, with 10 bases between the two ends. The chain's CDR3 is CASSYSIRRETQYF. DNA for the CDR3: TGTGCCAGCAGTTACTCGATTCGGAGGGAGACCCAGTACTTC.

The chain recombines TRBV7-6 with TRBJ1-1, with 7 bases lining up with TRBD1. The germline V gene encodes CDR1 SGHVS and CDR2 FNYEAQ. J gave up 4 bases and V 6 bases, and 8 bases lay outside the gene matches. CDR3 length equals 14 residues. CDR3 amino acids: CASSETGEATEAFF. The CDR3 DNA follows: TGTGCCAGCAGTGAAACAGGGGAGGCCACTGAAGCTTTCTTT.

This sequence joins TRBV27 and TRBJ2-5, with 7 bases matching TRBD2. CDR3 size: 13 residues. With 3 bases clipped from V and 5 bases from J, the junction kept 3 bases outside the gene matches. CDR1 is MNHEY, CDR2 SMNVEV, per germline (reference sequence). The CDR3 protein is CASSLGTMETQYF. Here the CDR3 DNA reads TGTGCCAGCAGTTTGGGGACTATGGAGACCCAGTACTTC.

Here the CDR3 DNA reads TGTGCCAGCAGTTGGGAGTACAATGAGCAGTTCTTC. Protein sequence: CASSWEYNEQFF. This chain connects TRBV5-6 to TRBJ2-1, with D perhaps matching TRBD2 (5 bases). Germline-derived CDR1 and CDR2 are SGHDT and YYEEEE. The CDR3 runs 12 residues. Trimming took off 5 bases at V and 4 bases at J, with 7 bases between the two ends.

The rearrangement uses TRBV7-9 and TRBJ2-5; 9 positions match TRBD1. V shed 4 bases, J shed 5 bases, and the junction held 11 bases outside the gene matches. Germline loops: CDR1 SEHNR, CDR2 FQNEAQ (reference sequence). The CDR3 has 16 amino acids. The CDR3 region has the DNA TGTGCCAGCAGCTCTTTCCCGGGACAGGGTGGGGAGACCCAGTACTTC. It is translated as CASSSFPGQGGETQYF.

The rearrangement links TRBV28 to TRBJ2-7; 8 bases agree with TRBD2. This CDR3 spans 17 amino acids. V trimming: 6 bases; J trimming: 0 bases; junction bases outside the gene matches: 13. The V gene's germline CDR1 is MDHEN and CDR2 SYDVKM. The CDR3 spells CASSTVRLAGRSYEQYF. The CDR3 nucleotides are TGTGCCAGCAGCACCGTTCGGCTAGCGGGTCGCTCCTACGAGCAGTACTTC.

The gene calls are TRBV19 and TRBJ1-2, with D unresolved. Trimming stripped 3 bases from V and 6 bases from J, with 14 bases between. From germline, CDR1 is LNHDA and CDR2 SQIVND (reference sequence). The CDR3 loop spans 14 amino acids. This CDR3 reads CASSIYGEEDGYTF. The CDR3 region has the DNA TGTGCCAGTAGTATTTATGGGGAGGAGGATGGCTACACCTTC.

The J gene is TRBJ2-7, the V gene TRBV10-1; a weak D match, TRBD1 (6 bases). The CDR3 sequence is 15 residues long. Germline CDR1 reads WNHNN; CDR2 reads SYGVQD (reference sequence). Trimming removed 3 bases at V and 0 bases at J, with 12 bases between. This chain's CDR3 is CASSEIRGISYEQYF. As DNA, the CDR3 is TGCGCCAGCAGTGAAATCAGGGGAATCTCCTACGAGCAGTACTTC.

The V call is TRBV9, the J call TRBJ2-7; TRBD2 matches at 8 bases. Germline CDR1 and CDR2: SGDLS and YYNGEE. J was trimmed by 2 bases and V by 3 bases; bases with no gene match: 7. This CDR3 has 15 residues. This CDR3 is CASSAGLAGPYEQYF. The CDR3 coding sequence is TGTGCCAGCAGCGCGGGGCTAGCGGGTCCCTACGAGCAGTACTTC.

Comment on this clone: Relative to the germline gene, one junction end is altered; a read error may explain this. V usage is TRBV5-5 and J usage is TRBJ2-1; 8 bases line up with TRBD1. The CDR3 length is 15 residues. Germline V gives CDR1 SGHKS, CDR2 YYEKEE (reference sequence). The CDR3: CASSQEDRESDEQFF. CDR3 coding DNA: TGCGCCAGCAGCCAAGAGGACAGGGAGAGCGATGAGCAGTTCTTC. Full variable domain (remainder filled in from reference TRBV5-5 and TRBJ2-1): DAGVTQSPTHLIKTRGQQVTLRCSPISGHKSVSWYQQVLGQGPQFIFQYYEKEERGRGNFPDRFSARQFPNYSSELNVNALLLGDSALYLCASSQEDRESDEQFFGPGTRLTVL.